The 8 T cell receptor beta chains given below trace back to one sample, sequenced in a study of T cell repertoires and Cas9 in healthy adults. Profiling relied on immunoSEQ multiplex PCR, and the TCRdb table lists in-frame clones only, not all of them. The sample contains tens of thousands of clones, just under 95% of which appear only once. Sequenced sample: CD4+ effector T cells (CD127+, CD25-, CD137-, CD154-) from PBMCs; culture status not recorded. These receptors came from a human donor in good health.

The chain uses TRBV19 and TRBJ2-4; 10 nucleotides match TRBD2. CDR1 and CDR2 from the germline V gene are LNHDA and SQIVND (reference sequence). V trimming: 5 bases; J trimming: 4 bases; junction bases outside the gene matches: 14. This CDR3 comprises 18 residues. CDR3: CASSSWGPSGGSKNIQYF. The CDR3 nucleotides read TGTGCCAGTAGTTCGTGGGGTCCTAGCGGGGGATCGAAAAACATTCAGTACTTC.

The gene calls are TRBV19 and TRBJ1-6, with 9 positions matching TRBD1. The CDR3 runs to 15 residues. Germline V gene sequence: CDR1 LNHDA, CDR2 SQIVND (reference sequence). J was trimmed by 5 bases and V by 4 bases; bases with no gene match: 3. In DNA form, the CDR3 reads TGTGCCAGTAGTAACACAGGGGGCGATAATTCACCCCTCCACTTT. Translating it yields CASSNTGGDNSPLHF.

The CDR3 DNA reads TGTGCCAGTAGTCCAAGCCTCTGGCGGGGGGGCCGCGATGAGCAGTTCTTC. It specifies CASSPSLWRGGRDEQFF. V is TRBV19 and J is TRBJ2-1, with 9 bases that match TRBD2. Germline V CDR1 and CDR2: LNHDA, SQIVND (reference sequence). This CDR3 has 17 residues. V was clipped by 5 bases and J by 8 bases; unmatched bases: 16.

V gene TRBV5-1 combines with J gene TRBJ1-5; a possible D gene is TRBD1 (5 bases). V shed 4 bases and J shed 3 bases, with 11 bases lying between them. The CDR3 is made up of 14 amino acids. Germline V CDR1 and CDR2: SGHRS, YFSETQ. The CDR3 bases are TGCGCCAGCAGCCCTCTAGGGGTCAATCAGCCCCAGCATTTT. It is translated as CASSPLGVNQPQHF.

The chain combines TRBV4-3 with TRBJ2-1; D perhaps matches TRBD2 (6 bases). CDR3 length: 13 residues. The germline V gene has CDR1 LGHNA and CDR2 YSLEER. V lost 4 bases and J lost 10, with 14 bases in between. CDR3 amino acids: CASSRRSGDEQFF. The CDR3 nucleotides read TGCGCCAGCAGCCGCAGATCGGGGGACGAGCAGTTCTTC.

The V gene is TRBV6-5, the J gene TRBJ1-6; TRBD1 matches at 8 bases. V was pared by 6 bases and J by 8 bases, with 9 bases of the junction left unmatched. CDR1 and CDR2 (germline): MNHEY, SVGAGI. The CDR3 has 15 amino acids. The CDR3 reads CASRSGTGKHSPLHF. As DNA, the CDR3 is TGTGCCAGCAGGTCCGGGACAGGAAAGCATTCACCCCTCCACTTT.

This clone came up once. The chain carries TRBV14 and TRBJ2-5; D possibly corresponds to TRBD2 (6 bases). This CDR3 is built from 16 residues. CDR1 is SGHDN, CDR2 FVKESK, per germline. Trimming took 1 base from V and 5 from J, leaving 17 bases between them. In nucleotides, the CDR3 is TGTGCCAGCAGCCAAGGTCGCTTTGGGGGGAAGGAGACCCAGTACTTC. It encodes CASSQGRFGGKETQYF. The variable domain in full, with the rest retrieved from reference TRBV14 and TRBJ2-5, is EAGVTQFPSHSVIEKGQTVTLRCDPISGHDNLYWYRRVMGKEIKFLLHFVKESKQDESGMPNNRFLAERTGGTYSTLKVQPAELEDSGVYFCASSQGRFGGKETQYFGPGTRLLVL.

The CDR3, as DNA: TGTGCCAGCAATTTTGCTTCTGAGCTCCAGCATTTT. Translation gives CASNFASELQHF. V and J are TRBV6-5 and TRBJ1-5; unclear D gene. Germline V gene sequence: CDR1 MNHEY, CDR2 SVGAGI. This CDR3 has 12 amino acids. The ends were cut back, 7 bases at V and 12 bases at J, with 16 bases in the middle.